The clone carrying this T cell receptor beta chain showed up just a few times. The antigen remains undetermined. The sample belongs to a study of identical twins. Study-level findings and limits: Without tracking the same donors, conclusions rested on cross-sectional statistical analysis. With beta out-of-frame sequences, excess sharing by twins was weaker.

Unique molecular identifiers were in the cDNA, with template-switch universal primer binding. One entry per CDR3 protein, called by TCRdb with MiXCR from the 5' RACE reads. This sample yields fewer than 250,000 distinct CDR3 sequences, of which 6.5% to 9% are seen a single time; under 6.5% belongs to the top ten. Trimming removed 5 bases from V and 7 bases from J, with 16 bases in between. CDR3 size: 15 residues. In germline, CDR1 is SGHRS, CDR2 YFSETQ. Another study also made use of these data, one on yellow fever vaccine responses in identical twins.

Sequenced sample: CD8+ T cells sorted from blood. The TCR comes from a woman between 18 and 30 years old in good health. The chain employs TRBV5-1 and TRBJ1-6; D gene ambiguous. As DNA, the CDR3 is TGCGCCAGCAGTCTCGCCCTTTTTGGGAATTCACCCCTCCACTTT. Protein product: CASSLALFGNSPLHF.